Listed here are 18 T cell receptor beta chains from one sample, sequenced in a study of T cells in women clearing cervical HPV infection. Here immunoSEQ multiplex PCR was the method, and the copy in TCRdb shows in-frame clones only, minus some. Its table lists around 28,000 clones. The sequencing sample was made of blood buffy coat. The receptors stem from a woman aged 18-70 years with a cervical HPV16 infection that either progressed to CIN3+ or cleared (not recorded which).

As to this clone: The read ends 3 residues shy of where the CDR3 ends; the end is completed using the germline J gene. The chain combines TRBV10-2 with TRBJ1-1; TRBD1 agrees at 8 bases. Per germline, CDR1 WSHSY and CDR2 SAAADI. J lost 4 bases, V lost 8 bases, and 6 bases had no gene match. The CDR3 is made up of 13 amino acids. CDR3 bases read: TGCGCCAGCCGACAGGGGTGGGGCACTGAA. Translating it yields CASRQGWGTE. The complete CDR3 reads CASRQGWGTEAFF.

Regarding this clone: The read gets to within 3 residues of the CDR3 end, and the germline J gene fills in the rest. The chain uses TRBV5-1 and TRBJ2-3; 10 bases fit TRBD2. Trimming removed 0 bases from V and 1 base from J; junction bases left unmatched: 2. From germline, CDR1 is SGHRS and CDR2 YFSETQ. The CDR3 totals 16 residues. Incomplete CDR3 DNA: TGCGCCAGCAGCTTGGCCGGGACTAGCGGCACAGATACG. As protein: CASSLAGTSGTDT. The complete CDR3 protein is CASSLAGTSGTDTQYF.

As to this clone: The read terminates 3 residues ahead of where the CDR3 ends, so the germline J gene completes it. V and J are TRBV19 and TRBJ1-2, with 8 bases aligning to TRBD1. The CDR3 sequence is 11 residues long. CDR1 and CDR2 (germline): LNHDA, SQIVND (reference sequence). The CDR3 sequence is CASADRGGYTF. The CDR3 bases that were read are TGTGCCAGTGCCGACAGGGGCGGC. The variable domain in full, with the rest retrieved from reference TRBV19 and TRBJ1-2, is DGGITQSPKYLFRKEGQNVTLSCEQNLNHDAMYWYRQDPGQGLRLIYYSQIVNDFQKGDIAEGYSVSREKKESFPLTVTSAQKNPTAFYLCASADRGGYTFGSGTRLTVV.

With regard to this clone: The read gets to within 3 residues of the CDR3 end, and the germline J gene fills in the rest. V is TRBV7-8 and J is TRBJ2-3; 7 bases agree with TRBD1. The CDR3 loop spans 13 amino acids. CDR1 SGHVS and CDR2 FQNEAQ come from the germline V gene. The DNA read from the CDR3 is TGTGCCAGCAGCGTGACAGGGCAAGAGACG. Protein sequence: CASSVTGQET. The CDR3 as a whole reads CASSVTGQETQYF.

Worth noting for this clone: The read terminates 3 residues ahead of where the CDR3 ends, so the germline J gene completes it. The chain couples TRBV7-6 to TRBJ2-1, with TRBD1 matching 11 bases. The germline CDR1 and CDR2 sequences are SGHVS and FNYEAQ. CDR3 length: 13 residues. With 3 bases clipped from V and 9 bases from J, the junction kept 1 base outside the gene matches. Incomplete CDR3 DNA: TGTGCCAGCAGCTTGGGACAGGGGGGTGAG. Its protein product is CASSLGQGGE. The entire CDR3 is CASSLGQGGEQFF.

The sequenced part of the CDR3 DNA is TGCGCCAGCACTCAAGGGGCAGGGAGCACAGATACG. It is translated as CASTQGAGSTDT. The CDR3 reads in full as CASTQGAGSTDTQYF. This chain uses TRBV5-1 with TRBJ2-3, with D perhaps TRBD1 (5 bases). The missing CDR3 end, 3 residues past where the read stops, is filled in from the germline J gene. This CDR3 spans 15 amino acids. Germline V CDR1 and CDR2: SGHRS, YFSETQ. V lost 6 bases to trimming and J lost 0 bases, with 14 bases between them.

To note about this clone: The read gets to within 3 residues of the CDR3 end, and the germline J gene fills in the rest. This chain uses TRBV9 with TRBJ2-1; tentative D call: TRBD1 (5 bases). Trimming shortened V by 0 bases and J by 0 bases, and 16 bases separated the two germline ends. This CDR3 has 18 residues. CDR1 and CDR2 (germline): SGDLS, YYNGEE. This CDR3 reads CASSVGPRTPSSYNEQFF. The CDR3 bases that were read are TGTGCCAGCAGCGTAGGTCCCAGGACACCGAGCTCCTACAATGAG.

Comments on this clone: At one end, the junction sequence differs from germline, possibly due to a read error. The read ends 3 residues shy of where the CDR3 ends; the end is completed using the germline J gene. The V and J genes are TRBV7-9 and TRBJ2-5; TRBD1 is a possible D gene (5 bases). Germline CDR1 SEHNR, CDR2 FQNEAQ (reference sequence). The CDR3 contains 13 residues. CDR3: CTSSLQVQETQYF. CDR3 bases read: TGTACCAGCAGCTTACAGGTCCAAGAGACC.

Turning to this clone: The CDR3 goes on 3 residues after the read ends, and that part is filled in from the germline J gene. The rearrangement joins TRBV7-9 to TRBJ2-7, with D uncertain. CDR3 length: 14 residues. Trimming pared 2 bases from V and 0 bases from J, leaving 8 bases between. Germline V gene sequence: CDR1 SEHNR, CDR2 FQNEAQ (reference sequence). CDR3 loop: CASSLMQVSYEQYF. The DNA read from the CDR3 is TGTGCCAGCAGCTTAATGCAGGTCTCCTACGAG.

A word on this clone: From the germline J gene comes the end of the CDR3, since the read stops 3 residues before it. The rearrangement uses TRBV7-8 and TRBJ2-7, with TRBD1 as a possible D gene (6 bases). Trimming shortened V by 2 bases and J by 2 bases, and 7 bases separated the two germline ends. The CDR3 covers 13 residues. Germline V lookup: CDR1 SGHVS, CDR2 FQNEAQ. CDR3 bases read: TGTGCCAGCAGCTTAACAGGGCCCTACGAG. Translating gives CASSLTGPYE. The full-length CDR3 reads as CASSLTGPYEQYF.

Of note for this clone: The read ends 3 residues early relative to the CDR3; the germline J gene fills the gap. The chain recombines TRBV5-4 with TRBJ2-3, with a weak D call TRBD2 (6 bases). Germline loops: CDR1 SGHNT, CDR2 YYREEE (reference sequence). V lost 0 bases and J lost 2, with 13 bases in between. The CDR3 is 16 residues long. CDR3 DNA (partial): TGTGCCAGCAGCTTGGCGACTAGTAGAGCCACAGATACG. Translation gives CASSLATSRATDT. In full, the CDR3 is CASSLATSRATDTQYF. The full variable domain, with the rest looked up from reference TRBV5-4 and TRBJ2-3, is ETGVTQSPTHLIKTRGQQVTLRCSSQSGHNTVSWYQQALGQGPQFIFQYYREEENGRGNFPPRFSGLQFPNYSSELNVNALELDDSALYLCASSLATSRATDTQYFGPGTRLTVL.

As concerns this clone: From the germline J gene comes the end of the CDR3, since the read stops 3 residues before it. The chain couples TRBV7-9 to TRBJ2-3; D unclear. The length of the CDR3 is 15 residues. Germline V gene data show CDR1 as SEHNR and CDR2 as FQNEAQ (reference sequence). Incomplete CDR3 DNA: TGTGCCAGCAGCTTAATCGGGTTGTTCCAAGAGACG. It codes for CASSLIGLFQET. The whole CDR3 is CASSLIGLFQETQYF.

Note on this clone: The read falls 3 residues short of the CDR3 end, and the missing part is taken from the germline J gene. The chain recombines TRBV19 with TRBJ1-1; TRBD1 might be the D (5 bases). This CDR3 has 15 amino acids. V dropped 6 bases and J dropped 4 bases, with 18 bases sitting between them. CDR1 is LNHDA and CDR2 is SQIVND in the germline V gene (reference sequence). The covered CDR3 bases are TGTGCCAGTAGAAACCGCGGACATTCTGGCACTGAA. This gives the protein CASRNRGHSGTE. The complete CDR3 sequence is CASRNRGHSGTEAFF.

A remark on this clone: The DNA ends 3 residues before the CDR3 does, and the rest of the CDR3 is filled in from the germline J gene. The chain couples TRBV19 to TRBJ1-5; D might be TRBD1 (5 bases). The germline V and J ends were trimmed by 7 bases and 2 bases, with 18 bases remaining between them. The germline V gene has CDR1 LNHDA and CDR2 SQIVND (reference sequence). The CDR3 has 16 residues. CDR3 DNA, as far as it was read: TGTGCCAGTAACGAAGCGGGGGGTTGGGGCAATCAGCCC. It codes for CASNEAGGWGNQP. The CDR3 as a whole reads CASNEAGGWGNQPQHF.

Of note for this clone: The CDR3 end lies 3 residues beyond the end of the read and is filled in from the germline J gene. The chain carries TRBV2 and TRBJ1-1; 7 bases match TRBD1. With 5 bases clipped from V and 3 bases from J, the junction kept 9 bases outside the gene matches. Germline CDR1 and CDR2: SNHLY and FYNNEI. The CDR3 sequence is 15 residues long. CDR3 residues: CASSPLLTGYTEAFF. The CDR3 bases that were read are TGTGCCAGCAGTCCTCTGCTGACAGGGTACACTGAA.

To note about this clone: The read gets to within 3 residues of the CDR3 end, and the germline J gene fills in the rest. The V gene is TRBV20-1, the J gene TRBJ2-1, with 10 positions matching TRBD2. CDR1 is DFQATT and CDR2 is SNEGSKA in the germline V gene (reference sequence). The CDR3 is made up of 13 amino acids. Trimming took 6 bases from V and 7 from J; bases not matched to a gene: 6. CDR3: CSARATSGNEQFF. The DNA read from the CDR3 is TGCAGTGCCCGCGCGACTAGCGGGAATGAG.

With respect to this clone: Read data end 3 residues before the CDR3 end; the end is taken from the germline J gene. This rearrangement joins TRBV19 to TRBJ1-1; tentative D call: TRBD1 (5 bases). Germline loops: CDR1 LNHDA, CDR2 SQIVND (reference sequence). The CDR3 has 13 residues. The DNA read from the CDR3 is TGTGCCAGTAGGCCGGGACTAGCGGCCCCA. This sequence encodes CASRPGLAAP. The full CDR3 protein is CASRPGLAAPAFF.

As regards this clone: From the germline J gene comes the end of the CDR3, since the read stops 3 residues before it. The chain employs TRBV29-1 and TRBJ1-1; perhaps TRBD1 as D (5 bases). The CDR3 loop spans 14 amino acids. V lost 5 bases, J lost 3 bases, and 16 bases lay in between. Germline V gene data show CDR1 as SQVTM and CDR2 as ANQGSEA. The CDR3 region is CSVSWAGSDTEAFF. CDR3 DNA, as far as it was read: TGCAGCGTTAGTTGGGCAGGGTCGGACACTGAA. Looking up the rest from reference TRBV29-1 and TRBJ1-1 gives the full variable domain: SAVISQKPSRDICQRGTSLTIQCQVDSQVTMMFWYRQQPGQSLTLIATANQGSEATYESGFVIDKFPISRPNLTFSTLTVSNMSPEDSSIYLCSVSWAGSDTEAFFGQGTRLTVV.